This TCR beta chain was identified in a study of T cell repertoires in cytomegalovirus infection (dated by TCRdb to about 2019). With respect to the entire study: Recently identified HLA-C-restricted CMV epitopes, whose presentation resists viral immunomodulation, were targeted by peptide stimulations together with well-studied HLA-B-restricted epitopes. Because public TCR beta signatures pointed to carriage of CMV infection together with the matching HLA type, the HLA type of each donor mattered for the analysis.

This clonotype was detected ten times or more. No antigen is known for it. Base qualities are missing; no much larger clone stands one base away. The listed sequencing device is Illumina HiSeq 1500. TCRdb redid the processing of the public reads, applying fastp at Q25 and MiXCR, and retained in-frame beta chains. Duplicate CDR3 protein sequences are folded into a single record with the most common DNA and genes. Across this sample there are 310,000 or so distinct CDR3 sequences, with 20% to 25% seen only once. The ten biggest clones cover 10% to 15% of the sample. Overall study results and their limits: In the ex vivo response, HLA-C-restricted CMV-specific TCR beta clonotypes were dominant, and in two of eight donors the single most frequent clonotype came from this HLA-C-restricted group. In both this cohort and an independent approximately 350-donor cohort, the cumulative frequency of public TCR beta family members distinguished carriers of CMV infection plus the relevant HLA type.

The treatment or condition label corresponds to: in vitro stimulation with specific CMV peptide epitopes to enrich CMV-specific T cells. The junction shows trimming of 4 bases on V and 5 bases on J, and the gene matches do not reach 13 bases of it. Taken from cysteine to phenylalanine, the CDR3 has 16 residues. The retained sequence is limited to the CDR3, 48 bases, with the frame set at the first base. From a lookup of the germline V gene, CDR1 and CDR2 are SGHTA and FQGNSA. This specimen was cultured PBMCs, taken from culture after CMV antigen stimulation. The receptor's source is a human donor in good health (CMV status not recorded). Some clones in this sample may be carry-over from other donors' samples. The chain was built from TRBV7-2 and TRBJ2-5; TRBD2 aligns with 7 central bases. The nucleotide sequence is given as TGTGCCAGCAGCTGGGAAAGCACTCGGGAGGCGGAGACCCAGTACTTC. Translated, it reads CASSWESTREAETQYF.